A selection of T cell receptor beta chains follows, all from one sample in a study of CD8 T cell repertoires and HIV-1 epitope variants. Method: immunoSEQ multiplex PCR; TCRdb's copy keeps in-frame clones and lacks some. Of 80,000 to 95,000 clones detected, roughly 77% appear once; the ten largest clones hold 20% to 30%. Specimen: uncultured baseline CD8+ T cells from peripheral blood mononuclear cells (PBMCs). The receptors were gathered from a male donor with HIV. The CDR3 runs from the conserved cysteine through the conserved F or W. A D gene is named only where the DNA matches it firmly. Size is stated for part of the rows, as once, few or many counts, or as a class when the clone is expanded.

j_call,clone_size,v_call,d_call,cdr3_aa,cdr3_nt
TRBJ2-3,NA,TRBV18,NA,CASSPASRTDTQYF,TGTGCCAGCTCACCAGCTAGCCGCACAGATACGCAGTATTTT
TRBJ1-5,few,TRBV4-3,NA,CASSQEVNQPQHF,TGCGCCAGCAGCCAAGAGGTGAATCAGCCCCAGCATTTT
TRBJ2-7,NA,TRBV28,NA,CASSPGPVREQYF,TGTGCCAGCAGCCCAGGTCCGGTTAGAGAGCAGTACTTC
TRBJ2-2,NA,TRBV6-5,NA,CASSYYGLSNTGELFF,TGTGCCAGCAGTTATTACGGACTATCGAACACCGGGGAGCTGTTTTTT
TRBJ2-1,few,TRBV5-1,TRBD2,CASSLGLADEQFF,TGCGCCAGCAGCTTGGGACTAGCAGATGAGCAGTTCTTC
TRBJ2-5,NA,TRBV7-2,NA,CASSLMPTGQETQYF,TGTGCCAGCAGCTTAATGCCGACAGGCCAAGAGACCCAGTACTTC
TRBJ1-1,NA,TRBV6-6,TRBD1,CASITGEGAEAFF,TGTGCCAGTATTACAGGGGAAGGGGCTGAAGCTTTCTTT
TRBJ1-1,few,TRBV6-5,NA,CASTLSLGRDTEAFF,TGTGCCAGCACCCTATCCCTGGGGAGGGACACTGAAGCTTTCTTT
TRBJ2-5,NA,TRBV7-9,TRBD2,CASSQGGAGEETQYF,TGTGCCAGCAGCCAAGGCGGAGCGGGGGAAGAGACCCAGTACTTC
TRBJ2-6,NA,TRBV6-6,NA,CASSYVGSGANVLTF,TGTGCCAGCAGTTACGTGGGGTCTGGGGCCAACGTCCTGACTTTC
TRBJ2-7,NA,TRBV18,NA,CASSPAGFVSYEQYF,TGTGCCAGCTCACCAGCCGGGTTCGTCTCCTACGAGCAGTACTTC
TRBJ1-4,NA,TRBV6-5,TRBD1,CASSRQGVPDEKLFF,TGTGCCAGCAGTCGACAGGGGGTCCCAGATGAAAAACTGTTTTTT
TRBJ2-7,few,TRBV19,TRBD1,CASRRDRGSYEQYF,TGTGCCAGTAGGAGGGACAGGGGGTCCTACGAGCAGTACTTC
TRBJ2-7,NA,TRBV7-8,TRBD2,CASSSGLAGGEDEQYF,TGTGCCAGCAGCTCGGGACTAGCGGGAGGTGAGGACGAGCAGTACTTC
TRBJ2-2,few,TRBV11-3,NA,CASSLLRAGELFF,TGTGCCAGCAGCTTATTACGGGCCGGGGAGCTGTTTTTT
TRBJ1-6,NA,TRBV28,NA,CASSRPSDGLSSYNSPLHF,TGTGCCAGCAGTCGACCCTCGGACGGGTTGAGCTCCTATAATTCACCCCTCCACTTT
TRBJ1-6,few,TRBV9,NA,CASSEFSSYNSPLHF,TGTGCCAGCAGCGAATTTAGCTCCTATAATTCACCCCTCCACTTT
TRBJ2-1,few,TRBV5-1,NA,CASSLDSYNEQFF,TGCGCCAGCAGCTTGGACAGTTACAATGAGCAGTTCTTC
TRBJ1-3,NA,TRBV14,NA,CASSPRQSSGNTIYF,TGTGCCAGCAGCCCCAGACAGAGCTCTGGAAACACCATATATTTT
TRBJ2-7,once,TRBV27,TRBD2,CASSPTSGGYEQYF,TGTGCCAGCAGTCCGACTAGCGGGGGCTACGAGCAGTACTTC
TRBJ2-5,NA,TRBV13,NA,CASSKGVGETQYF,TGTGCCAGCAGCAAAGGAGTGGGAGAGACCCAGTACTTC
TRBJ2-7,NA,TRBV29-1,TRBD2,CSVAGLAGGREQYF,TGCAGCGTTGCGGGACTAGCGGGAGGGAGGGAGCAGTACTTC
TRBJ2-7,NA,TRBV6-5,TRBD2,CASTGGSTYEQYF,TGTGCCTCCACCGGGGGGTCGACCTACGAGCAGTACTTC
TRBJ1-2,NA,TRBV5-5,TRBD1,CASSLGAGGSYGYTF,TGTGCCAGCAGCTTGGGAGCAGGGGGCAGCTATGGCTACACCTTC
TRBJ2-7,NA,TRBV27,TRBD1,CASSYRTGDEQYF,TGTGCCAGCAGTTACAGGACAGGGGACGAGCAGTACTTC
TRBJ2-4,many,TRBV10-2,NA,CASSAGTKNIQYF,TGCGCCAGCAGTGCGGGGACCAAAAACATTCAGTACTTC
TRBJ1-2,NA,TRBV2,NA,CASSEVWGRGSNYGYTF,TGTGCCAGCAGTGAAGTATGGGGGAGAGGGTCTAACTATGGCTACACCTTC
TRBJ1-5,NA,TRBV21-1,NA,CASSKPGQFNQPQHF,TGTGCCAGCAGCAAACCGGGACAGTTCAATCAGCCCCAGCATTTT
TRBJ1-5,NA,TRBV6-1,NA,CASSEGLLPNQPQHF,TGTGCCAGCAGTGAGGGACTTTTACCCAATCAGCCCCAGCATTTT
TRBJ2-5,NA,TRBV30,NA,CAWRWYSGETQYF,TGTGCCTGGAGATGGTATTCGGGAGAGACCCAGTACTTC
TRBJ2-3,NA,TRBV4-2,NA,CASSQGGLSDTQYF,TGTGCCAGCAGCCAAGGGGGACTCTCAGATACGCAGTATTTT
TRBJ1-2,NA,TRBV27,NA,CASSLWGGNYGYTF,TGTGCCAGCAGTTTATGGGGGGGAAACTATGGCTACACCTTC
TRBJ2-1,NA,TRBV14,TRBD2,CASSPRGLAGGNEQFF,TGTGCCAGCAGCCCCCGAGGGCTAGCGGGAGGGAATGAGCAGTTCTTC
TRBJ2-7,NA,TRBV5-1,NA,CASSLDPNQYEQYF,TGCGCCAGCAGCTTGGACCCAAATCAATACGAGCAGTACTTC
TRBJ2-5,NA,TRBV7-2,NA,CASSLGEETQYF,TGTGCCAGCAGCTTAGGGGAAGAGACCCAGTACTTC
TRBJ2-7,NA,TRBV14,NA,CASSQAGLPYEQYF,TGTGCCAGCAGCCAAGCGGGACTTCCCTACGAGCAGTACTTC
TRBJ1-3,many,TRBV5-1,NA,CASSLTGDPSGNTIYF,TGCGCCAGCAGCTTAACAGGTGACCCTTCTGGAAACACCATATATTTT
TRBJ1-5,NA,TRBV6-6,TRBD1,CASSRRDRGANQPQHF,TGTGCCAGCAGTCGCCGGGACAGGGGGGCCAATCAGCCCCAGCATTTT
TRBJ1-5,NA,TRBV7-9,NA,CASSLDLSQPQHF,TGTGCCAGCAGCTTAGATTTGAGTCAGCCCCAGCATTTT
TRBJ2-3,NA,TRBV4-1,NA,CASSQAGDDTQYF,TGCGCCAGCAGCCAAGCGGGAGACGATACGCAGTATTTT
TRBJ2-1,NA,TRBV15,TRBD1,CAIDAGGLNEQFF,TGTGCGATAGACGCAGGGGGCCTCAATGAGCAGTTCTTC
TRBJ1-1,NA,TRBV7-2,NA,CASSYSGTGNTEAFF,TGTGCCAGCAGCTACTCCGGGACGGGGAACACTGAAGCTTTCTTT
TRBJ2-2,NA,TRBV5-4,NA,CASSLASLNTGELFF,TGTGCCAGCAGCTTGGCCAGTCTCAACACCGGGGAGCTGTTTTTT
TRBJ2-5,few,TRBV27,TRBD2,CASSATSLGETQYF,TGTGCCAGCAGTGCGACTAGCCTCGGCGAGACCCAGTACTTC
TRBJ1-5,few,TRBV7-8,NA,CASSLVSAAGNQPQHF,TGTGCCAGCAGCTTAGTTAGTGCGGCAGGGAATCAGCCCCAGCATTTT
TRBJ2-2,NA,TRBV10-2,NA,CASRGGINTGELFF,TGCGCCAGCAGAGGAGGGATTAACACCGGGGAGCTGTTTTTT
TRBJ2-3,once,TRBV5-4,NA,CASSPSWRYTQYF,TGTGCCAGCAGCCCCTCCTGGCGGTATACGCAGTATTTT
TRBJ2-5,once,TRBV7-3,NA,CASSLTAQGSETQYF,TGTGCCAGCAGCTTGACAGCGCAGGGGAGCGAGACCCAGTACTTC
TRBJ1-2,few,TRBV28,TRBD1,CASSKQGNYGYTF,TGTGCCAGCAGTAAACAGGGGAACTATGGCTACACCTTC
TRBJ1-1,NA,TRBV29-1,TRBD1,CSVNRGDTEAFF,TGCAGCGTTAACAGGGGCGACACTGAAGCTTTCTTT
TRBJ1-1,NA,TRBV4-2,TRBD1,CASSQPDRGTEAFF,TGTGCCAGCAGCCAACCGGACAGGGGCACTGAAGCTTTCTTT
TRBJ2-3,NA,TRBV6-5,TRBD2,CASSPSAGGHHTQYF,TGTGCCAGCAGTCCTTCAGCGGGGGGGCATCATACGCAGTATTTT
TRBJ1-2,NA,TRBV19,NA,CASTRDPLVDGYTF,TGTGCCAGTACTAGGGACCCCCTAGTTGATGGCTACACCTTC
TRBJ2-7,NA,TRBV7-2,NA,CASSTPLHEQYF,TGTGCCAGCAGCACCCCTCTACACGAGCAGTACTTC
TRBJ1-5,few,TRBV5-6,TRBD1,CASSLGWDRDQPQHF,TGTGCCAGCAGCTTGGGATGGGACAGGGATCAGCCCCAGCATTTT
TRBJ2-1,NA,TRBV18,TRBD2,CASSPAPGGPYNEQFF,TGTGCCAGCTCACCAGCCCCGGGAGGCCCCTACAATGAGCAGTTCTTC
TRBJ1-6,NA,TRBV6-5,TRBD1,CASSSGQGYNSPLHF,TGTGCCAGCAGTTCGGGACAGGGGTATAATTCACCCCTCCACTTT